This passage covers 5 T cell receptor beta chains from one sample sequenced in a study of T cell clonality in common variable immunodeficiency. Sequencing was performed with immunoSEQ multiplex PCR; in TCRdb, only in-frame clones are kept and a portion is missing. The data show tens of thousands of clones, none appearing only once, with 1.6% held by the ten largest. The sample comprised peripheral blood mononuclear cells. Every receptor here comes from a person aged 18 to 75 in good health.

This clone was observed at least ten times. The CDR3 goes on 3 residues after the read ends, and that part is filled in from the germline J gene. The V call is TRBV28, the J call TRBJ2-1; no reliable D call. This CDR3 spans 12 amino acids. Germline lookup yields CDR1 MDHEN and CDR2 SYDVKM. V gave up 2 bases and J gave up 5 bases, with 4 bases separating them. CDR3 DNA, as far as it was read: TGTGCCAGCAGTTTACTAAACAATGAG. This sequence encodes CASSLLNNE. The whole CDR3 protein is CASSLLNNEQFF.

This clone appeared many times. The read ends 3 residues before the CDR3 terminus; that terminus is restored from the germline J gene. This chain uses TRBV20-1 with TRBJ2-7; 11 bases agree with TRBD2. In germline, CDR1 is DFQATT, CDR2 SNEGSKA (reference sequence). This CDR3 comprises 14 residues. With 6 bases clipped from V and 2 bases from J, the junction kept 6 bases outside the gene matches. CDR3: CSALSGRAPYEQYF. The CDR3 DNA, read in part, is TGCAGTGCCCTTAGCGGGAGGGCCCCCTACGAG.

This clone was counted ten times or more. The sequenced part of the CDR3 DNA is TGTGCCAGCAGCTACCGGCAGGCCTACGAG. This encodes CASSYRQAYE. The complete CDR3 protein is CASSYRQAYEQYF. This chain joins TRBV6-2 or TRBV6-3 and TRBJ2-7, with D uncertain. The read ends 3 residues shy of where the CDR3 ends; the end is completed using the germline J gene. The length of the CDR3 is 13 residues. Germline assignment: CDR1 MNHEY and CDR2 SVGEGT. The V gene lost 6 bases and the J gene lost 2 bases, with 11 bases spanning the gap.

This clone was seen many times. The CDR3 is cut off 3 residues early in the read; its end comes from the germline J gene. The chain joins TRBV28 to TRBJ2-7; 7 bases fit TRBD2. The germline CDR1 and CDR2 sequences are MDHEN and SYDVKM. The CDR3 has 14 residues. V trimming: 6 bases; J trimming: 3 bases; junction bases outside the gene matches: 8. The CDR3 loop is CASRPGTTVYEQYF. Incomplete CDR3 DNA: TGTGCCAGCAGGCCCGGGACTACAGTCTACGAG.

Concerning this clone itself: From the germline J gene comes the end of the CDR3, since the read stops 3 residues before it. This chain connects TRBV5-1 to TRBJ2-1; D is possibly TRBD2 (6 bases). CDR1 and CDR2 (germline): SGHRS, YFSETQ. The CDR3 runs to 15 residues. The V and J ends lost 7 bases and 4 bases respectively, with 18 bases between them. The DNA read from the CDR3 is TGCGCCAGCGCAAAAGAGGCTAGCGTTTACAATGAG. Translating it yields CASAKEASVYNE. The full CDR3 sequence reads CASAKEASVYNEQFF.